These 2 T cell receptor beta chains were all obtained from the same sample, sequenced in a study of post-analysis software for immune sequencing data. Regarding the study as a whole: Controls had lower frequencies than patients of about 5 TRBV segments, which included TRBV5-6, TRBV5-1 and TRBV20-1.

Libraries were made from TCR beta cDNA, and they carried unique molecular identifiers. A single record per CDR3 protein comes from TCRdb applying MiXCR to the PCR reads. This repertoire shows about 820,000 distinct CDR3 sequences, about 53% found once; its top ten account for approximately 4.3%. Their antigens are not known. The sequencing sample was made of blood. The receptors derive from a girl aged 5-17 years with multiple sclerosis.

This clonotype has just a few counts. This chain links TRBV20-1 with TRBJ2-5; tentative D call: TRBD1 (6 bases). The tail of the sequence fits TRBJ2-7 better, so the J call may be wrong. Germline V gene lookup returns CDR1 DFQATT and CDR2 SNEGSKA (reference sequence). The CDR3 has 12 amino acids. This chain's CDR3 is CSAKQGTHEQYF. The DNA of the CDR3 is TGCAGTGCAAAACAGGGTACCCACGAGCAGTACTTC.

This clonotype was seen at least ten times. The chain has TRBV7-3 and TRBJ2-7; 8 bases map to TRBD1. The junction had 3 bases not matched to a gene; V was cut back by 2 bases and J by 6 bases. Per germline, CDR1 SGHTA and CDR2 FQGTGA. The CDR3 extends over 13 amino acids. The CDR3 loop reads CASSLLTGGEQYF. The CDR3 DNA follows: TGTGCCAGCAGCTTACTAACAGGGGGCGAGCAGTACTTC.